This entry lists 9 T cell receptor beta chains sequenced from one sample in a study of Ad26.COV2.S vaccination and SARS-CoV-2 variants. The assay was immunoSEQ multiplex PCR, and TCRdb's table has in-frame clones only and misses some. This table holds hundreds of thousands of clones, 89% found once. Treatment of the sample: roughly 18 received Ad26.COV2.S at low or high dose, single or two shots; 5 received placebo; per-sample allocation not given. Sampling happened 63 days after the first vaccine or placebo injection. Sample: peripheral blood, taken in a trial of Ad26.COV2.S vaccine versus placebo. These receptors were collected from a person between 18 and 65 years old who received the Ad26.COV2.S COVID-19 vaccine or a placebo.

The CDR3 protein is CASSQAPRIGTAGNTEAFF. The CDR3 DNA sequence: TGCGCCAGCAGCCAAGCCCCGAGGATCGGCACCGCAGGAAACACTGAAGCTTTCTTT. The rearrangement links TRBV4-3 to TRBJ1-1; no firm D call. CDR3 length: 19 residues. Germline V gives CDR1 LGHNA, CDR2 YSLEER. The V end lost 1 base, the J end lost 2 bases, and 23 bases lay between the germline ends.

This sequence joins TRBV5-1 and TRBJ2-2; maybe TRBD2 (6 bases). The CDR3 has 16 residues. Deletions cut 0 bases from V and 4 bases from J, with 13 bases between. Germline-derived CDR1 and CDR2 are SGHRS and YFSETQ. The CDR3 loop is CASSLELAPITGELFF. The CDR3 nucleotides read TGCGCCAGCAGCTTGGAGCTAGCGCCGATCACCGGGGAGCTGTTTTTT.

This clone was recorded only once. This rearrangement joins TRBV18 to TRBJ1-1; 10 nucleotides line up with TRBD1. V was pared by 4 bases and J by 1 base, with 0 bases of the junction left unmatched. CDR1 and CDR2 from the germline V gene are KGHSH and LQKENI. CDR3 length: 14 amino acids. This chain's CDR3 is CASSRTGGNTEAFF. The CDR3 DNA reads TGTGCCAGCTCACGGACAGGGGGGAACACTGAAGCTTTCTTT.

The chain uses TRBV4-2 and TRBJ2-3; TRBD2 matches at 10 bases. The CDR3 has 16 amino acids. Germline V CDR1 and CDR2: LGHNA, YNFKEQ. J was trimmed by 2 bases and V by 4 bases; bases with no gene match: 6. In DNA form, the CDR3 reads TGTGCCAGCAGCCTAGCCCTAGCGGGGGACACAGATACGCAGTATTTT. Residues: CASSLALAGDTDTQYF.

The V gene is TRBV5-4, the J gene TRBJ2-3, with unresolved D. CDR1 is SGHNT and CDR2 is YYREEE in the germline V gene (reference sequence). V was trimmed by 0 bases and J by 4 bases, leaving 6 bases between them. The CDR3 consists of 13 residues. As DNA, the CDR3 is TGTGCCAGCAGCTTGGACAGAGCAGATACGCAGTATTTT. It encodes CASSLDRADTQYF.

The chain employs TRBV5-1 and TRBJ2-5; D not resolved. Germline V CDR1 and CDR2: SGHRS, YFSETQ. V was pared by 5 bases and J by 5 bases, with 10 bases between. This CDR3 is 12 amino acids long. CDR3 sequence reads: CASSWATETQYF. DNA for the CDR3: TGCGCCAGCAGTTGGGCAACGGAGACCCAGTACTTC. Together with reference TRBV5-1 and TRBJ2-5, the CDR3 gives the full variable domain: KAGVTQTPRYLIKTRGQQVTLSCSPISGHRSVSWYQQTPGQGLQFLFEYFSETQRNKGNFPGRFSGRQFSNSRSEMNVSTLELGDSALYLCASSWATETQYFGPGTRLLVL.

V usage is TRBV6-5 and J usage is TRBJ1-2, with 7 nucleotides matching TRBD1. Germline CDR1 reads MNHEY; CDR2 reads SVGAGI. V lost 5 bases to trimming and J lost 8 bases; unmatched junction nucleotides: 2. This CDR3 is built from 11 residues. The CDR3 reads CASSQGGGYTF. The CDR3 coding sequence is TGTGCCAGCAGTCAGGGGGGCGGCTACACCTTC.

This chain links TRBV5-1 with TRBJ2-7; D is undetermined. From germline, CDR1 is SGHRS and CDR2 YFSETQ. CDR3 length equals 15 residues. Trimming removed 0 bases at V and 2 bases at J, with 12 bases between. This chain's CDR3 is CASSLARVGPYEQYF. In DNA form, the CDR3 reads TGCGCCAGCAGCTTGGCCCGGGTAGGACCCTACGAGCAGTACTTC.

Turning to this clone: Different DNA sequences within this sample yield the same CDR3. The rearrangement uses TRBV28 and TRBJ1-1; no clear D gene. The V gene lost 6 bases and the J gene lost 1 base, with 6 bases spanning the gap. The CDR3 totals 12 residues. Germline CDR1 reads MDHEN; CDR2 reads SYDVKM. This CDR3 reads CASSPGNTEAFF. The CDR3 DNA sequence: TGTGCCAGCAGCCCCGGGAACACTGAAGCTTTCTTT.